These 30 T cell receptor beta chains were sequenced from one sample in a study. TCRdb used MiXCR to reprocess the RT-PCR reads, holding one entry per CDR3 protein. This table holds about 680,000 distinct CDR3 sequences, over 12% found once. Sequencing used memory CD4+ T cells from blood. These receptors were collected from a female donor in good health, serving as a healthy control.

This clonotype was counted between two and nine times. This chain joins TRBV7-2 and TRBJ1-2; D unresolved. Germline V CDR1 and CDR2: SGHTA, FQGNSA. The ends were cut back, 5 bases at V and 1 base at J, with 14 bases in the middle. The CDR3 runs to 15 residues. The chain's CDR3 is CASSQAIQSNYGYTF. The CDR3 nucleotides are TGTGCCAGCAGCCAGGCCATCCAGAGTAACTATGGCTACACCTTC.

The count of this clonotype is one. Here the CDR3 reads CASSYSSALAGGEETQYF. CDR3 DNA: TGTGCCAGCTCATACTCGAGTGCCCTAGCGGGGGGAGAGGAGACCCAGTACTTC. The rearrangement uses TRBV18 and TRBJ2-5, with 11 nucleotides matching TRBD2. The CDR3 has 18 amino acids. The V and J ends lost 5 bases and 5 bases, in that order; junction bases with no gene match: 16. The germline V gene encodes CDR1 KGHSH and CDR2 LQKENI.

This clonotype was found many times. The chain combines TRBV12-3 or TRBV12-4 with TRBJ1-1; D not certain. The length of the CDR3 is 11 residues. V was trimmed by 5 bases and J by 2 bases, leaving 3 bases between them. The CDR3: CASSINTEAFF. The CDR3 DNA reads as TGTGCCAGCAGTATAAACACTGAAGCTTTCTTT.

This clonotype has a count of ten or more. The CDR3 DNA is TGTGCCAGCAGCTTAAGGGGGGTTGGAGAGACCCAGTACTTC. Its protein is CASSLRGVGETQYF. The chain has TRBV7-3 and TRBJ2-5; possible D gene TRBD2, 6 bases. V lost 1 base, J lost 4 bases, and 10 bases lay in between. Germline CDR1 and CDR2: SGHTA and FQGTGA. The CDR3 consists of 14 residues.

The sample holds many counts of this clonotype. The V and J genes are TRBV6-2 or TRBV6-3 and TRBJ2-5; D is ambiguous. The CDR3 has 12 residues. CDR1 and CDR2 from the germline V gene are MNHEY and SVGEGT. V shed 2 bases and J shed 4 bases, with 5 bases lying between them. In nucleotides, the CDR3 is TGTGCCAGCAGTTACCCCCCAGAGACCCAGTACTTC. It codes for CASSYPPETQYF.

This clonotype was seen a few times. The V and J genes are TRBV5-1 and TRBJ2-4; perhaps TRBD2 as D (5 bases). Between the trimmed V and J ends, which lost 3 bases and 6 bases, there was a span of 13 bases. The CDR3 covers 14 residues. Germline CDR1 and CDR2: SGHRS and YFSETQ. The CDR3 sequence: CASSSSREGNIQYF. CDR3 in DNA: TGCGCCAGCAGCTCCTCCCGTGAGGGAAACATTCAGTACTTC.

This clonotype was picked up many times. The CDR3 loop is CASSPRGLAGGVTQYF. The CDR3 nucleotides read TGTGCCAGCAGTCCACGGGGACTAGCGGGGGGGGTTACGCAGTATTTT. The V call is TRBV12-3 or TRBV12-4, the J call TRBJ2-3; TRBD2 aligns across 16 bases. Trimming took 5 bases from V and 8 from J; bases not matched to a gene: 7. The CDR3 has 16 amino acids.

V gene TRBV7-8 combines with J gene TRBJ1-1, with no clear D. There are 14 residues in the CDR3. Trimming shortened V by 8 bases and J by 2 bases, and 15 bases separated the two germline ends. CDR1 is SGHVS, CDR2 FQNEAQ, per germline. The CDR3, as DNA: TGTGCCAGCTTATCGGGGAATTCAAACACTGAAGCTTTCTTT. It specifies CASLSGNSNTEAFF. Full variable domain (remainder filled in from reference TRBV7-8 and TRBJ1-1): GAGVSQSPRYKVAKRGQDVALRCDPISGHVSLFWYQQALGQGPEFLTYFQNEAQLDKSGLPSDRFFAERPEGSVSTLKIQRTQQEDSAVYLCASLSGNSNTEAFFGQGTRLTVV.

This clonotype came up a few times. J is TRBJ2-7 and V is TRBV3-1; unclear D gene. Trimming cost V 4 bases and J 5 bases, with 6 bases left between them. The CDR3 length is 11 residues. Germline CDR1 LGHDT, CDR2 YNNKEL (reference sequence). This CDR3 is CASSRSDEQYF. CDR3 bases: TGTGCCAGCAGCCGGTCCGACGAGCAGTACTTC.

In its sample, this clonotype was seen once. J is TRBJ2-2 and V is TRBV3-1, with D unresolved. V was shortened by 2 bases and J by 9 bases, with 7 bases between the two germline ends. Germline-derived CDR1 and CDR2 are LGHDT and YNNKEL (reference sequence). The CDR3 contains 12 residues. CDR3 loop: CASSQMGRELFF. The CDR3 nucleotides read TGTGCCAGCAGCCAAATGGGCCGGGAGCTGTTTTTT.

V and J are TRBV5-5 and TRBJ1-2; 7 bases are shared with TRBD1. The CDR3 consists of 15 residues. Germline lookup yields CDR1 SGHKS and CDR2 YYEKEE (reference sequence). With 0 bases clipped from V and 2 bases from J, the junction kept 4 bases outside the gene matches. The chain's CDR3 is CASSLVWDSNYGYTF. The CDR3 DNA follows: TGTGCCAGCAGCTTGGTCTGGGACAGCAACTATGGCTACACCTTC.

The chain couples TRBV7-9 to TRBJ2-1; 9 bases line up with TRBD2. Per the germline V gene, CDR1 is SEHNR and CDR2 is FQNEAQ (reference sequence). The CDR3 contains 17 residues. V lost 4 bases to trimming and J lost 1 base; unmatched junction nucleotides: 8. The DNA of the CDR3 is TGTGCCAGCAGCTCGATAGCGGGAGAAGTGTCCTACAATGAGCAGTTCTTC. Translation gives CASSSIAGEVSYNEQFF.

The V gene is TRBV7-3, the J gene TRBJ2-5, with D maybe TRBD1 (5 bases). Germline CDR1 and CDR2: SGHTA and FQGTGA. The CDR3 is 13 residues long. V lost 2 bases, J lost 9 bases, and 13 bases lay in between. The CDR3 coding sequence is TGTGCCAGCAGCTTAGACAGTATGAACTCCCAGTACTTC. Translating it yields CASSLDSMNSQYF.

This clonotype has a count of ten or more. CDR3 bases: TGTGCCAGCAGCCCCGGTTGGGGGGGATACACAGATACGCAGTATTTT. Its protein product is CASSPGWGGYTDTQYF. The chain recombines TRBV7-3 with TRBJ2-3; 7 bases agree with TRBD2. The V segment lost 5 bases and the J segment 2 bases; nucleotides outside the gene matches: 10. The CDR3 runs to 16 residues. Germline V gene sequence: CDR1 SGHTA, CDR2 FQGTGA.

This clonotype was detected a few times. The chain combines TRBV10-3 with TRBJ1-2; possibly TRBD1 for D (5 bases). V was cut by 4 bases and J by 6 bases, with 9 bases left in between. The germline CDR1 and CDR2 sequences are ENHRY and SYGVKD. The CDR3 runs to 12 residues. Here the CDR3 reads CAISGRDDGYTF. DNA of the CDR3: TGTGCCATCAGTGGCAGGGATGATGGCTACACCTTC.

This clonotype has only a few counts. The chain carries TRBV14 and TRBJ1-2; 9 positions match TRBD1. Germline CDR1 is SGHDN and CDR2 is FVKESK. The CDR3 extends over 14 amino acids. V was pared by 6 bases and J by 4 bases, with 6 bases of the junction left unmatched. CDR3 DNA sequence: TGTGCCAGCAGGAGGACAGGGGAGACCTATGGCTACACCTTC. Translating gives CASRRTGETYGYTF. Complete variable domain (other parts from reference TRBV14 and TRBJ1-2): EAGVTQFPSHSVIEKGQTVTLRCDPISGHDNLYWYRRVMGKEIKFLLHFVKESKQDESGMPNNRFLAERTGGTYSTLKVQPAELEDSGVYFCASRRTGETYGYTFGSGTRLTVV.

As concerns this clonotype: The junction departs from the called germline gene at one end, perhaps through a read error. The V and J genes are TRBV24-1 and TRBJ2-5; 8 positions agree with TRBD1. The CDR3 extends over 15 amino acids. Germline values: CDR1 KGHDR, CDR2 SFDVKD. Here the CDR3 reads CASSDSSGGLETQYF. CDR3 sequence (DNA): TGTGCCTCCAGTGATTCGTCAGGGGGCTTAGAGACCCAGTACTTC.

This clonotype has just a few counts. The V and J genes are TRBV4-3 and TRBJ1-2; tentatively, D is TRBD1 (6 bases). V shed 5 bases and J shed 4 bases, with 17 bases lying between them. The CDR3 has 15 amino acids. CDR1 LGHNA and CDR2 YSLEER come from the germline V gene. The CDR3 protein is CASSNQAGQRYGYTF. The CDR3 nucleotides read TGCGCCAGCAGCAACCAGGCTGGACAGCGCTATGGCTACACCTTC.

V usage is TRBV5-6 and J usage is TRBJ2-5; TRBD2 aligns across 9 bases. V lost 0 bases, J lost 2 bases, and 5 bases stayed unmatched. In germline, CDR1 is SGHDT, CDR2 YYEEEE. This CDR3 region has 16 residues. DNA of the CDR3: TGTGCCAGCAGCTTGGGGCTAGCGGGGACGCAAGAGACCCAGTACTTC. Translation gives CASSLGLAGTQETQYF.

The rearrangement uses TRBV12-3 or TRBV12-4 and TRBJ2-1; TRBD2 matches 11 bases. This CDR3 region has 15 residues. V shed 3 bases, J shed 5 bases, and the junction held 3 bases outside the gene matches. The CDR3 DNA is TGTGCCAGCAGTTTGCGACTAGCGGGGAACAATGAGCAGTTCTTC. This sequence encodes CASSLRLAGNNEQFF.

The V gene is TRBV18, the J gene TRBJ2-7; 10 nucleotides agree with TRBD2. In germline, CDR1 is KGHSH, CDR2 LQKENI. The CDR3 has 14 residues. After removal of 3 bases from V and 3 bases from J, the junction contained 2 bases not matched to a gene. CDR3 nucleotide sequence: TGTGCCAGCTCACCCCAGCGGGAGGGCTACGAGCAGTACTTC. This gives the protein CASSPQREGYEQYF.

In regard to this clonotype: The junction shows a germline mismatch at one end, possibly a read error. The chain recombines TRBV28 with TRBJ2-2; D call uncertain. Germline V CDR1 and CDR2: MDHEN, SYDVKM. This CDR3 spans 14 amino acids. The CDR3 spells CASSLLGNSGELFF. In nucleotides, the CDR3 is TGTGCCAGCAGTTTATTAGGGAACAGCGGGGAGCTGTTTTTT.

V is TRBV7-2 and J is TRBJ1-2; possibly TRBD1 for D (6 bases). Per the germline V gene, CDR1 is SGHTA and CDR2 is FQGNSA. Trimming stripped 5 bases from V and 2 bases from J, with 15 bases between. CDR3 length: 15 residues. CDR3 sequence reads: CASSEGGAPNYGYTF. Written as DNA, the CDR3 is TGTGCCAGCAGCGAGGGGGGAGCGCCCAACTATGGCTACACCTTC.

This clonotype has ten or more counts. The CDR3 DNA is TGTGCCAGCAGTGAAAACTTAGGGGTCAGAGATACGCAGTATTTT. Amino acids: CASSENLGVRDTQYF. V and J are TRBV6-1 and TRBJ2-3; tentative D call: TRBD1 (5 bases). V lost 2 bases and J 5 bases, leaving 14 bases between the germline ends. The CDR3 spans 15 residues. Per the germline V gene, CDR1 is MNHNS and CDR2 is SASEGT.

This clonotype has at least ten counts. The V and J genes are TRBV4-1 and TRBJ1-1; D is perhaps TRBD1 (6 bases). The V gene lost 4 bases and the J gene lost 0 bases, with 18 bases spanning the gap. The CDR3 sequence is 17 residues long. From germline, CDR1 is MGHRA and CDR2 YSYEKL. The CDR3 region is CASSLRGRGGMNTEAFF. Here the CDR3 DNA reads TGCGCCAGCAGCCTCCGAGGGAGGGGGGGGATGAACACTGAAGCTTTCTTT.

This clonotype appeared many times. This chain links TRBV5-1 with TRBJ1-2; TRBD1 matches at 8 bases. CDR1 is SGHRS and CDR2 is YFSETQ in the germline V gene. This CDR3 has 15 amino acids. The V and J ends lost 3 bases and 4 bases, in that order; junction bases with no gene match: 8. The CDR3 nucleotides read TGCGCCAGCAGCTCCGATGGACAGGGTGGCTATGGCTACACCTTC. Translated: CASSSDGQGGYGYTF.

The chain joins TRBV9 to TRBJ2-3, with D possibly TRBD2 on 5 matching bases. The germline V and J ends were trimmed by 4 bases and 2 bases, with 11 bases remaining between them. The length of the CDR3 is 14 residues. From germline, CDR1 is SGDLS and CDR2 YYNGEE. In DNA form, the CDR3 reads TGTGCCAGCAGCCCACAGCGGATCACAGATACGCAGTATTTT. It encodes CASSPQRITDTQYF.

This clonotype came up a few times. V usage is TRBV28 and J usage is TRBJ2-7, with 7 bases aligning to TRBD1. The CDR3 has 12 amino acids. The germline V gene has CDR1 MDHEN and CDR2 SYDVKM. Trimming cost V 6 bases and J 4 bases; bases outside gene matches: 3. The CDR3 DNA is TGTGCCAGCAGCGGGACAGTGTACGAGCAGTACTTC. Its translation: CASSGTVYEQYF.

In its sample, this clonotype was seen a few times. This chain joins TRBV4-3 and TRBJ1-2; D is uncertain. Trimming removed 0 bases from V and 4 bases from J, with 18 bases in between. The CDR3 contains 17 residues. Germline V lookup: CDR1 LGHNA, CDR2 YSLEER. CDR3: CASSQDPVGVVTYGYTF. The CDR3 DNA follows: TGCGCCAGCAGCCAAGATCCCGTGGGAGTAGTAACCTATGGCTACACCTTC.

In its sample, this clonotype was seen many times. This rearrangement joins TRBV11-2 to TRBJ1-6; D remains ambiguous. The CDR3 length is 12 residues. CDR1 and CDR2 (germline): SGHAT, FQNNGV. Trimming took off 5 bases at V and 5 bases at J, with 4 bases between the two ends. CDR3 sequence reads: CASSGNNSPLHF. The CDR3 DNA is TGTGCCAGCAGCGGCAATAATTCACCCCTCCACTTT.